This passage covers 13 T cell receptor beta chains from one sample sequenced in a study of response to subunit inactivated influenza vaccine. TCRdb ran MiXCR on the RT-PCR reads and lists one entry per CDR3 protein. Of 610,000 or so distinct CDR3 sequences in the sample, approximately 15% are singletons; the top ten hold roughly 11%. This sample comprised PBMCs from blood, obtained roughly 12 days after vaccination. The source is a man between 50 and 59 years old who received an inactivated influenza vaccine.

A few counts support this clonotype. This chain connects TRBV12-3 or TRBV12-4 to TRBJ1-3, with D possibly TRBD1 on 5 matching bases. Trimming took off 6 bases at V and 0 bases at J, with 21 bases between the two ends. The CDR3 extends over 18 amino acids. CDR3 sequence: CASRPGGIRGTSGNTIYF. The CDR3 region has the DNA TGTGCCAGCAGACCGGGAGGGATAAGGGGCACCTCTGGAAACACCATATATTTT.

The chain recombines TRBV29-1 with TRBJ1-1; no firm D call. Germline V CDR1 and CDR2: SQVTM, ANQGSEA. The CDR3 has 12 residues. V was cut by 7 bases and J by 0 bases, with 9 bases left in between. The CDR3 nucleotides read TGCAGCGCGGGGTCAATGAACACTGAAGCTTTCTTT. It specifies CSAGSMNTEAFF. The full variable domain, in which reference TRBV29-1 and TRBJ1-1 provide the parts outside the CDR3, is SAVISQKPSRDICQRGTSLTIQCQVDSQVTMMFWYRQQPGQSLTLIATANQGSEATYESGFVIDKFPISRPNLTFSTLTVSNMSPEDSSIYLCSAGSMNTEAFFGQGTRLTVV.

This clonotype was counted between two and nine times. The chain combines TRBV12-3 or TRBV12-4 with TRBJ1-1, with 7 bases matching TRBD1. V shed 5 bases and J 5 bases; nucleotides not matched to a gene: 8. CDR3 length: 14 amino acids. This CDR3 reads CASSQDRPGTEAFF. In nucleotides, the CDR3 is TGTGCCAGCAGTCAGGACAGGCCTGGGACTGAAGCTTTCTTT.

The J gene is TRBJ2-1, the V gene TRBV2; 10 nucleotides line up with TRBD1. This CDR3 is 12 amino acids long. CDR1 and CDR2 (germline): SNHLY, FYNNEI. Losses at the gene ends were 7 bases for V and 10 bases for J; bases not matched to a gene: 4. The CDR3 loop is CASIRQGAEQFF. CDR3 nucleotides: TGTGCCAGCATTAGACAGGGGGCGGAGCAGTTCTTC.

This chain links TRBV5-1 with TRBJ1-2; 9 positions agree with TRBD1. The CDR3 runs to 15 residues. The V and J ends lost 2 bases and 4 bases, in that order; junction bases with no gene match: 6. CDR1 SGHRS and CDR2 YFSETQ come from the germline V gene. This CDR3 is CASSLQGAGSYGYTF. In DNA form, the CDR3 reads TGCGCCAGCAGCTTACAGGGGGCTGGGAGCTATGGCTACACCTTC.

The chain carries TRBV20-1 and TRBJ2-5; 7 bases are a match to TRBD2. With 5 bases clipped from V and 2 bases from J, the junction kept 14 bases outside the gene matches. The CDR3 covers 16 residues. Per germline, CDR1 DFQATT and CDR2 SNEGSKA (reference sequence). The CDR3 nucleotides are TGCAGTGCTCAAATAGTGAGGGGAGGGCTTCAAGAGACCCAGTACTTC. This encodes CSAQIVRGGLQETQYF.

This clonotype appeared a few times. V usage is TRBV7-2 and J usage is TRBJ2-5; D uncertain. This CDR3 comprises 11 residues. In germline, CDR1 is SGHTA, CDR2 FQGNSA. Trimming removed 4 bases from V and 5 bases from J, with 5 bases in between. CDR3 amino acids: CASSWAETQYF. The DNA for the CDR3 is TGTGCCAGCAGCTGGGCGGAGACCCAGTACTTC. Drawing the rest from reference TRBV7-2 and TRBJ2-5, the complete variable domain is GAGVSQSPSNKVTEKGKDVELRCDPISGHTALYWYRQSLGQGLEFLIYFQGNSAPDKSGLPSDRFSAERTGGSVSTLTIQRTQQEDSAVYLCASSWAETQYFGPGTRLLVL.

In this sample, this clonotype turned up a few times. The rearrangement joins TRBV10-3 to TRBJ1-2; 8 bases agree with TRBD1. Germline V gene sequence: CDR1 ENHRY, CDR2 SYGVKD. Germline trimming cut 4 bases from V and 4 bases from J; bases unmatched to any gene: 8. CDR3 length equals 15 residues. For the CDR3, the DNA is TGTGCCATCAGTGGATGGGAGACAGGGGCCTATGGCTACACCTTC. It translates to CAISGWETGAYGYTF.

There are many counts of this clonotype. The genes are TRBV11-2 and TRBJ2-1; D possibly uses TRBD1 or TRBD2 (6 bases each). The CDR3 consists of 16 residues. V was trimmed by 7 bases and J by 4 bases, leaving 20 bases between them. Germline CDR1 is SGHAT and CDR2 is FQNNGV. The CDR3 DNA reads TGTGCCAGCACTAACGGCCAGTCGGGGGCTTACAATGAGCAGTTCTTC. Translated, it gives CASTNGQSGAYNEQFF.

This chain uses TRBV3-1 with TRBJ2-3; TRBD2 matches 8 bases. CDR1 is LGHDT and CDR2 is YNNKEL in the germline V gene (reference sequence). V lost 1 base, J lost 14 bases, and 14 bases stayed unmatched. The CDR3 spans 15 residues. The chain's CDR3 is CASSQGIGSGGHGYF. The CDR3, as DNA: TGTGCCAGCAGCCAAGGAATTGGGTCGGGGGGGCATGGGTATTTT.

At least ten counts were recorded for this clonotype. The gene calls are TRBV29-1 and TRBJ1-3; TRBD1 agrees at 7 bases. The CDR3 is made up of 13 amino acids. Unmatched junction bases numbered 2, after V lost 6 bases and J lost 0 bases. CDR1 and CDR2 from the germline V gene are SQVTM and ANQGSEA. CDR3 DNA: TGCAGCGTACAGGGGTTCTCTGGAAACACCATATATTTT. Residues: CSVQGFSGNTIYF.

This clonotype was counted between two and nine times. V gene TRBV11-2 combines with J gene TRBJ1-4, with D perhaps TRBD1 (5 bases). Trimming shortened V by 1 base and J by 2 bases, and 17 bases separated the two germline ends. The CDR3 spans 18 residues. In germline, CDR1 is SGHAT, CDR2 FQNNGV. CDR3 sequence reads: CASSLVGGVGLTNEKLFF. The CDR3 nucleotides read TGTGCCAGCAGCTTAGTCGGGGGAGTGGGACTCACTAATGAAAAACTGTTTTTT.

V gene TRBV5-1 combines with J gene TRBJ2-3; 7 positions agree with TRBD2. From germline, CDR1 is SGHRS and CDR2 YFSETQ. V was clipped by 0 bases and J by 5 bases; unmatched bases: 9. CDR3 size: 16 residues. The CDR3 reads CASSLDKRGSVDTQYF. The CDR3 bases are TGCGCCAGCAGCTTGGACAAGCGGGGCTCAGTAGATACGCAGTATTTT.